One sample yielded the 13 T cell receptor beta chains listed below, sequenced in a study of CD8+ T cells in alopecia areata. It was cDNA, reverse transcribed from extracted RNA, that served as the sequencing template. Assay used: immunoSEQ multiplex PCR; TCRdb lists only in-frame clones, some missing. The top ten clones hold 10% of a sample with around 170,000 clones, 51% of them seen once. Treatment indicated: oral pan-JAK inhibitor, 5-10 mg twice daily. The source material was CD8+ T cells sorted from blood, sampled around week 53, from a patient treated with tofacitinib. These TCRs come from a human donor with alopecia areata.

The V call is TRBV7-9, the J call TRBJ1-1; weak D call: TRBD1 (6 bases). V gave up 6 bases and J gave up 4 bases, with 15 bases separating them. The CDR3 runs 14 residues. Germline-derived CDR1 and CDR2 are SEHNR and FQNEAQ (reference sequence). DNA for the CDR3: TGTGCCAGCAGTAATATGGGGGCGAGCACTGAAGCTTTCTTT. Encoded protein: CASSNMGASTEAFF.

The V and J genes are TRBV4-1 and TRBJ2-7; 9 positions agree with TRBD1. The CDR3 contains 15 residues. V was pared by 4 bases and J by 1 base, with 5 bases of the junction left unmatched. The germline V gene has CDR1 MGHRA and CDR2 YSYEKL. CDR3 protein: CASSPSGQGSYEQYF. The DNA of the CDR3 is TGCGCCAGCAGCCCCTCGGGACAGGGTTCCTACGAGCAGTACTTC.

The V call is TRBV27, the J call TRBJ2-1; TRBD1 matches at 10 bases. CDR1 is MNHEY, CDR2 SMNVEV, per germline (reference sequence). V lost 3 bases, J lost 10 bases, and 9 bases stayed unmatched. The CDR3 is 15 residues long. The CDR3 loop is CASSFTTGGAGEQFF. The CDR3 region has the DNA TGTGCCAGCAGTTTCACGACAGGGGGCGCGGGGGAGCAGTTCTTC.

The rearrangement links TRBV27 to TRBJ1-6, with D uncertain. Germline V gene lookup returns CDR1 MNHEY and CDR2 SMNVEV (reference sequence). Between the trimmed V and J ends, which lost 6 bases and 6 bases, there was a span of 6 bases. This CDR3 is 12 amino acids long. The CDR3 coding sequence is TGTGCCAGCAGGGGCGGTAATTCACCCCTCCACTTT. Translating it yields CASRGGNSPLHF.

This chain links TRBV13 with TRBJ1-2; weak D call: TRBD1 (5 bases). V was shortened by 5 bases and J by 4 bases, with 14 bases between the two germline ends. Germline CDR1 and CDR2: PRHDT and FYEKMQ (reference sequence). The CDR3 is 14 residues long. The CDR3 loop reads CASSVRDESYGYTF. CDR3 bases: TGTGCCAGCAGCGTCCGGGACGAAAGCTATGGCTACACCTTC.

This chain connects TRBV7-9 to TRBJ1-2; D not certain. Trimming took 7 bases from V and 4 from J, leaving 10 bases between them. The CDR3 runs 12 residues. From germline, CDR1 is SEHNR and CDR2 FQNEAQ (reference sequence). The CDR3 spells CASNLEFYGYTF. The CDR3 DNA reads TGTGCCAGCAACCTGGAGTTCTATGGCTACACCTTC.

With respect to this clone: Other DNA sequences in the sample encode the same CDR3. This sequence joins TRBV27 and TRBJ2-7; 9 nucleotides agree with TRBD1. V lost 6 bases and J lost 3; bases outside the gene matches: 3. CDR1 and CDR2 from the germline V gene are MNHEY and SMNVEV (reference sequence). This CDR3 region has 13 residues. Here the CDR3 DNA reads TGTGCCAGCAGCTTGGACAGGGGCTACGAGCAGTACTTC. Translation: CASSLDRGYEQYF.

V gene TRBV7-3 combines with J gene TRBJ2-3; 9 bases line up with TRBD1. Unmatched junction bases numbered 6, after V lost 4 bases and J lost 1 base. Germline V gene data show CDR1 as SGHTA and CDR2 as FQGTGA. There are 16 residues in the CDR3. The CDR3 sequence: CASSSGQGPGTDTQYF. The CDR3 coding sequence is TGTGCCAGCAGCTCGGGACAGGGCCCGGGCACAGATACGCAGTATTTT.

The rearrangement joins TRBV5-6 to TRBJ2-3; D perhaps matches TRBD1 (6 bases). Trimming cost V 4 bases and J 5 bases, with 17 bases left between them. This CDR3 is 15 amino acids long. Germline CDR1 SGHDT, CDR2 YYEEEE. CDR3 region: CASSPVDRNGDTQYF. In nucleotides, the CDR3 is TGTGCCAGCAGCCCAGTAGACAGGAATGGAGATACGCAGTATTTT.

This chain connects TRBV27 to TRBJ2-1; TRBD1 is a possible D gene (5 bases). The CDR3 has 13 amino acids. V was shortened by 1 base and J by 8 bases, with 9 bases between the two germline ends. Germline V gene sequence: CDR1 MNHEY, CDR2 SMNVEV (reference sequence). The CDR3 DNA is TGTGCCAGCAGTTTATTGGGGCCGTATGAGCAGTTCTTC. Its translation: CASSLLGPYEQFF.

V and J are TRBV9 and TRBJ1-3; the match to TRBD1 covers 9 bases. J was trimmed by 3 bases and V by 3 bases; bases with no gene match: 7. Germline loops: CDR1 SGDLS, CDR2 YYNGEE. The CDR3 has 16 residues. The CDR3: CASSETGTGLGNTIYF. Here the CDR3 DNA reads TGTGCCAGCAGCGAGACCGGGACAGGGCTTGGAAACACCATATATTTT.

The genes are TRBV7-8 and TRBJ1-4; 9 bases match TRBD1. The germline V gene encodes CDR1 SGHVS and CDR2 FQNEAQ. V trimming: 4 bases; J trimming: 11 bases; junction bases outside the gene matches: 8. The CDR3 has 14 amino acids. CDR3 protein: CASSSGQGGEKLFF. Here the CDR3 DNA reads TGTGCCAGCAGCTCGGGACAGGGTGGAGAGAAACTGTTTTTT.

This clone has just a few counts. The chain combines TRBV7-8 with TRBJ1-1; 10 bases line up with TRBD1. Germline trimming cut 4 bases from V and 11 bases from J; bases unmatched to any gene: 7. CDR1 and CDR2 from the germline V gene are SGHVS and FQNEAQ. The CDR3 extends over 13 amino acids. CDR3 loop: CASSYGTGVLAFF. Written as DNA, the CDR3 is TGTGCCAGCAGCTACGGGACAGGGGTCTTGGCTTTCTTT.